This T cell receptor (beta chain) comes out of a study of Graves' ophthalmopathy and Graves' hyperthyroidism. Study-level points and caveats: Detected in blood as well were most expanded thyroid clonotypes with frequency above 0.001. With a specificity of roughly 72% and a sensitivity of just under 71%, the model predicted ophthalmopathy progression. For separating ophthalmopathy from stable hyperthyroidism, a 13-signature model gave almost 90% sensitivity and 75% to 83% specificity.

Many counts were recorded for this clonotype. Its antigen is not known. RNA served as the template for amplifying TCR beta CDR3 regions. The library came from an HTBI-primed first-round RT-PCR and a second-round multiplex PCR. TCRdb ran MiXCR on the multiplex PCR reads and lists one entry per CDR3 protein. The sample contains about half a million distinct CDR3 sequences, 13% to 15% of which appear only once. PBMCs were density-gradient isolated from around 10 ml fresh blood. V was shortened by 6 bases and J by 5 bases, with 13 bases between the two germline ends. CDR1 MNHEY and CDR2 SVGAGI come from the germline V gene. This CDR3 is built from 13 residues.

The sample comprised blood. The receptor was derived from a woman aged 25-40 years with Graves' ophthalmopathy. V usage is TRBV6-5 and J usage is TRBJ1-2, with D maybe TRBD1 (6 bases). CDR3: CASSHRGAYGYTF. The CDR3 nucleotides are TGTGCCAGCAGCCACCGGGGGGCTTATGGCTACACCTTC.